The next 9 T cell receptor beta chains were all read from a single sample in a study of technical replicates of blood from a few donors. Assay: immunoSEQ multiplex PCR; the TCRdb copy retains only in-frame clones and omits some. The sample shows some 57,000 clones, about 90% of them seen only once. The sequencing input was PBMCs. The receptor source for this set is a human donor in good health. Some clones in this sample may be carry-over from other donors' samples.

This clone was detected once. The chain carries TRBV10-3 and TRBJ1-2, with D perhaps matching TRBD1 (6 bases). Between the trimmed V and J ends, which lost 2 bases and 8 bases, there was a span of 12 bases. This CDR3 spans 13 amino acids. Germline lookup yields CDR1 ENHRY and CDR2 SYGVKD. CDR3 bases: TGTGCCATCAGTGAGACAGGGTTTAACGGCTACACCTTC. It codes for CAISETGFNGYTF.

The chain employs TRBV19 and TRBJ1-2; possible D gene TRBD1, 6 bases. The germline V gene encodes CDR1 LNHDA and CDR2 SQIVND (reference sequence). V was cut by 2 bases and J by 4 bases, with 17 bases left in between. This CDR3 comprises 16 residues. CDR3: CASSISAGAKGYGYTF. For the CDR3, the DNA is TGTGCCAGTAGTATATCCGCGGGGGCCAAGGGCTATGGCTACACCTTC.

In its sample, this clone was seen a few times. The chain has TRBV7-9 and TRBJ2-2; tentatively, D is TRBD2 (6 bases). CDR1 is SEHNR, CDR2 FQNEAQ, per germline (reference sequence). V was trimmed by 4 bases and J by 5 bases, leaving 14 bases between them. This CDR3 contains 15 residues. The CDR3 nucleotides are TGTGCCAGCAGCTATTGGACGGCGGGGACCGGGGAGCTGTTTTTT. Amino acids: CASSYWTAGTGELFF.

The chain is built from TRBV15 and TRBJ2-7; 12 bases are shared with TRBD2. Germline assignment: CDR1 LNHNV and CDR2 YYDKDF (reference sequence). V lost 0 bases, J lost 7 bases, and 10 bases stayed unmatched. The CDR3 loop spans 17 amino acids. The CDR3: CATSRDPLAGGLVEQYF. CDR3 nucleotides: TGTGCCACCAGCAGAGATCCACTAGCGGGGGGCCTGGTGGAGCAGTACTTC.

This chain connects TRBV21-1 to TRBJ1-3; TRBD1 reflects the table's D call only, with no check against the DNA. TRBV21-1 represents a pseudogene. The CDR3 has 15 amino acids. The CDR3 loop reads CASSIGPGHGNTIYF. As DNA, the CDR3 is TGTGCCAGCAGCATCGGTCCAGGGCATGGAAACACCATATATTTT.

The chain recombines TRBV4-3 with TRBJ1-1; the D is unclear. The germline gives CDR1 LGHNA, CDR2 YSLEER. The CDR3 contains 16 residues. Trimming pared 0 bases from V and 11 bases from J, leaving 22 bases between. The CDR3 nucleotides are TGCGCCAGCAGCCAAGATCTCGAGGCGTCCGCTGATTGGGCTTTCTTT. Protein: CASSQDLEASADWAFF.

V and J are TRBV6-1 and TRBJ1-2, with 9 bases fitting TRBD1. CDR1 and CDR2 from the germline V gene are MNHNS and SASEGT. V lost 6 bases, J lost 7 bases, and 9 bases stayed unmatched. The CDR3 spans 14 residues. CDR3: CASSADRGVGGYTF. CDR3 coding DNA: TGTGCCAGCAGCGCGGACAGGGGCGTGGGTGGCTACACCTTC.

The chain recombines TRBV18 with TRBJ2-5; tentatively, D is TRBD2 (5 bases). The CDR3 is made up of 14 amino acids. Trimming took 0 bases from V and 2 from J, leaving 7 bases between them. Germline CDR1 and CDR2: KGHSH and LQKENI. CDR3 loop: CASSPPDFQETQYF. The CDR3 bases are TGTGCCAGCTCACCACCGGACTTTCAAGAGACCCAGTACTTC. Based on the CDR3 plus reference TRBV18 and TRBJ2-5, the full variable domain is NAGVMQNPRHLVRRRGQEARLRCSPMKGHSHVYWYRQLPEEGLKFMVYLQKENIIDESGMPKERFSAEFPKEGPSILRIQQVVRGDSAAYFCASSPPDFQETQYFGPGTRLLVL.

The count of this clone is one. CDR3 protein: CASSEFLETQYF. CDR3 nucleotide sequence: TGTGCCAGCAGCGAGTTCTTGGAGACCCAGTACTTC. V is TRBV7-2 and J is TRBJ2-5; no clear D. The CDR3 runs 12 residues. Germline assignment: CDR1 SGHTA and CDR2 FQGNSA. V lost 5 bases and J lost 5, with 9 bases in between.